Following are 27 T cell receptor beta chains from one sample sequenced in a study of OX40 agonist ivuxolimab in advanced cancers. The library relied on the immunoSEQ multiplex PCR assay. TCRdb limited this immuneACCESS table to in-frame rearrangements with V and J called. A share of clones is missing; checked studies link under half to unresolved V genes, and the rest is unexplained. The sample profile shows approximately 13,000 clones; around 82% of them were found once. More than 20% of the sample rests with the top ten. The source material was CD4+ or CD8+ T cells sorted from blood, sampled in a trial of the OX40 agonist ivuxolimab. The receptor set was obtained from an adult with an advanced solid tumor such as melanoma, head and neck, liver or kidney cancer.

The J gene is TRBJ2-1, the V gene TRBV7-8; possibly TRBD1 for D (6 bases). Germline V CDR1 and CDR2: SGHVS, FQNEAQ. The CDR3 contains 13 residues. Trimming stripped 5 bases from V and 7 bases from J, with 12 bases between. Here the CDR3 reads CASSPERGNEQFF. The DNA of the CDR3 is TGTGCCAGCAGCCCGGAAAGGGGGAATGAGCAGTTCTTC.

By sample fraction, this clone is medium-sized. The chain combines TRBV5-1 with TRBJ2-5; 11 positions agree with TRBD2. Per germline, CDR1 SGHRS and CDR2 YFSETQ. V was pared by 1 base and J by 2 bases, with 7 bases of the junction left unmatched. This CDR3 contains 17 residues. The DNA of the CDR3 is TGCGCCAGCAGCTTGAGCCTAGCGGGGGGATCTCAAGAGACCCAGTACTTC. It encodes CASSLSLAGGSQETQYF.

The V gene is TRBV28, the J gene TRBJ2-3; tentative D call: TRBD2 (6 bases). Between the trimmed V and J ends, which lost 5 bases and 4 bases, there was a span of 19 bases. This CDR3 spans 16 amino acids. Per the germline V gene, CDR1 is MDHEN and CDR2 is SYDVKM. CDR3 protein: CASSPLSGTLSDTQYF. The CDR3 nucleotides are TGTGCCAGCAGTCCTCTCTCCGGGACTTTATCAGATACGCAGTATTTT.

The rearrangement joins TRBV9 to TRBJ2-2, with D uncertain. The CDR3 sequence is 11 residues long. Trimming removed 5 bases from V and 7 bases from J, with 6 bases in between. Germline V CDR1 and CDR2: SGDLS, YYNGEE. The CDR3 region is CASRGVGELFF. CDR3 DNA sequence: TGTGCCAGCAGGGGCGTCGGGGAGCTGTTTTTT.

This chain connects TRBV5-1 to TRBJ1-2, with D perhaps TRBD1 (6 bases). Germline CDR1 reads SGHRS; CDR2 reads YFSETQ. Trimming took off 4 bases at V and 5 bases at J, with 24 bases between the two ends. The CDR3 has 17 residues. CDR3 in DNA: TGCGCCAGCAGCACGGGGACAAGATCACCTCTACTGTATGGCTACACCTTC. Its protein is CASSTGTRSPLLYGYTF.

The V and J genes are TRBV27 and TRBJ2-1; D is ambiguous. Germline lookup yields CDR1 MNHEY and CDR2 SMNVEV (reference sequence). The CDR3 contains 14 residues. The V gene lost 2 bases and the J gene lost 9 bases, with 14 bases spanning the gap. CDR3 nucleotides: TGTGCCAGCAGTTTAGGGTCGTATAAGGGTGAGCAGTTCTTC. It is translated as CASSLGSYKGEQFF.

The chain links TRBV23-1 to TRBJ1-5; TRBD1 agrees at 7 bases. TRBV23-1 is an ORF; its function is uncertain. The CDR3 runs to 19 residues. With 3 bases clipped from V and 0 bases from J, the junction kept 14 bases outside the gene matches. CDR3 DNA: TGCGCCAGCAGTCACCGCGCGACAGGGCCAAGCAATAGCAATCAGCCCCAGCATTTT. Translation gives CASSHRATGPSNSNQPQHF.

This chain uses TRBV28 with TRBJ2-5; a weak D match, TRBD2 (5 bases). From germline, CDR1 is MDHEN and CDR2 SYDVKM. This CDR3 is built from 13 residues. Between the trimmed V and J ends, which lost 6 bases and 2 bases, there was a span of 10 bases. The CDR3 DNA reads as TGTGCCAGCAGGGGGTGGAGGCAAGAGACCCAGTACTTC. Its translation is CASRGWRQETQYF.

The CDR3 is CASLTGTVPATNEKLFF. The CDR3 nucleotides read TGTGCCAGCCTTACCGGGACGGTCCCAGCAACTAATGAAAAACTGTTTTTT. The chain is built from TRBV2 and TRBJ1-4, with D tentatively TRBD1 (5 bases). In germline, CDR1 is SNHLY, CDR2 FYNNEI. The V end lost 8 bases, the J end lost 0 bases, and 19 bases lay between the germline ends. This CDR3 is 17 amino acids long.

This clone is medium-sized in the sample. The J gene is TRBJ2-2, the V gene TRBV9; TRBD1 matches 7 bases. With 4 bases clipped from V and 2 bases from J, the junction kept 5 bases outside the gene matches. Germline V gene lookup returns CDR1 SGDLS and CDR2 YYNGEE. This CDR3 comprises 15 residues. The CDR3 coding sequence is TGTGCCAGCAGCTCTCGACAGGGCAACACCGGGGAGCTGTTTTTT. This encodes CASSSRQGNTGELFF.

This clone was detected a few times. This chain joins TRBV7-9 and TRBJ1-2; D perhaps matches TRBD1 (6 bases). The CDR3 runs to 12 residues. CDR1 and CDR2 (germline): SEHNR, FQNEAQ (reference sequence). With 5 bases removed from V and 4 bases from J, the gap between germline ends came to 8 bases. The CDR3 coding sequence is TGTGCCAGCAGCGTGGACAGCTATGGCTACACCTTC. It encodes CASSVDSYGYTF.

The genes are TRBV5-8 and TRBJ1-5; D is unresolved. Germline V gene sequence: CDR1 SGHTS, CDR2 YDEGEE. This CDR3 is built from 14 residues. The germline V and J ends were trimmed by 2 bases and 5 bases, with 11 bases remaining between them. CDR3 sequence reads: CASSFSTSHQPQHF. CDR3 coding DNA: TGTGCCAGCAGCTTTTCAACCTCCCATCAGCCCCAGCATTTT.

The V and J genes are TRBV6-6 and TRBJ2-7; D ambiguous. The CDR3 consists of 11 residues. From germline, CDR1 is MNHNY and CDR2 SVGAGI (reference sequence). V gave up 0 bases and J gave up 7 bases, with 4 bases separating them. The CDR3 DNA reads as TGTGCCAGCAGTTACTCACAGGAGCAGTACTTC. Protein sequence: CASSYSQEQYF.

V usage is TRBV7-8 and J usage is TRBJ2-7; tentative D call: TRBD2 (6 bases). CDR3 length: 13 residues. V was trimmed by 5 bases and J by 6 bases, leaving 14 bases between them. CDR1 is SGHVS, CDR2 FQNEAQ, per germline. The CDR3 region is CASSPIGGGEQYF. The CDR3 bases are TGTGCCAGCAGCCCTATCGGGGGAGGCGAGCAGTACTTC.

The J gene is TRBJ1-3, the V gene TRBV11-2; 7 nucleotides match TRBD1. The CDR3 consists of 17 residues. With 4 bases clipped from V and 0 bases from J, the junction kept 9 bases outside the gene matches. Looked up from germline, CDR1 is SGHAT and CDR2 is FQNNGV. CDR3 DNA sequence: TGTGCCAGCAGCTCGGTAAAACAGGGGAGCTCTGGAAACACCATATATTTT. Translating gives CASSSVKQGSSGNTIYF.

This chain's CDR3 is CASSLGDLAGGAYEQYF. In nucleotides, the CDR3 is TGTGCCAGCAGCTTGGGGGATCTAGCGGGAGGGGCCTACGAGCAGTACTTC. V and J are TRBV5-6 and TRBJ2-7; 12 bases agree with TRBD2. The CDR3 runs 17 residues. Trimming took 0 bases from V and 2 from J; bases not matched to a gene: 6. CDR1 and CDR2 from the germline V gene are SGHDT and YYEEEE.

The CDR3 here is CASIKGLEQYF. The CDR3 region has the DNA TGTGCCAGCATCAAGGGGCTCGAGCAGTACTTC. This chain uses TRBV6-6 with TRBJ2-7; perhaps TRBD1 as D (5 bases). Germline V lookup: CDR1 MNHNY, CDR2 SVGAGI (reference sequence). V lost 7 bases to trimming and J lost 6 bases, with 10 bases between them. This CDR3 comprises 11 residues.

In DNA, the CDR3 is TGTGCCAGCAGTTACCCTAGTCGGGGAACAGATGGCTACACCTTC. This translates into CASSYPSRGTDGYTF. V gene TRBV6-5 combines with J gene TRBJ1-2; D not certain. The CDR3 consists of 15 residues. V lost 2 bases and J 6 bases, leaving 16 bases between the germline ends. CDR1 and CDR2 from the germline V gene are MNHEY and SVGAGI.

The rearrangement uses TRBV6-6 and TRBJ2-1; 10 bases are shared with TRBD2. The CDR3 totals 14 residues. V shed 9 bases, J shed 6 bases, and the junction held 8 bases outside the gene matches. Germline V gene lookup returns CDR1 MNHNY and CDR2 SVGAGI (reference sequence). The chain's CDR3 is CASLLAGGPNEQFF. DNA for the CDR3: TGTGCCAGTTTATTAGCGGGGGGCCCCAATGAGCAGTTCTTC.

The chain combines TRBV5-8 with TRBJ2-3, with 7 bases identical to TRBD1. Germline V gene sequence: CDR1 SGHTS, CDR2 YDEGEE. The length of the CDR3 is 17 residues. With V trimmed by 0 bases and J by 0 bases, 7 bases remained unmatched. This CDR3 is CASSLAQGYSSTDTQYF. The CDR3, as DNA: TGTGCCAGCAGCTTGGCACAGGGGTATTCTAGCACAGATACGCAGTATTTT.

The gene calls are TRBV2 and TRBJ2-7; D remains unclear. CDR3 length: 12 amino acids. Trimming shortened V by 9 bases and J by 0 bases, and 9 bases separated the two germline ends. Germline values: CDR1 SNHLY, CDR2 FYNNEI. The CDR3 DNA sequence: TGTGCCAGTTACAAAGACTCCTACGAGCAGTACTTC. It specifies CASYKDSYEQYF.

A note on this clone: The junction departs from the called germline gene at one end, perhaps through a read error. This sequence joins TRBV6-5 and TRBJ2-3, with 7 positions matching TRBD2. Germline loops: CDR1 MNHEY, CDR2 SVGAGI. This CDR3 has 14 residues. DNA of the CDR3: TGTGCCAGCAGTCAATTCAGAGCCGGGACTATCCTCGGTTTT. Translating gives CASSQFRAGTILGF.

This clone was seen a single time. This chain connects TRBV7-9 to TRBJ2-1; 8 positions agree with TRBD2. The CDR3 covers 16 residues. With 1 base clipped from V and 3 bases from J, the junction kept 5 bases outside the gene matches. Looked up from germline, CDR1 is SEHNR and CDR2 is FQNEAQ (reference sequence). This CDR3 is CASSLVLAGLYNEQFF. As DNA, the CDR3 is TGTGCCAGCAGCTTAGTCTTAGCGGGACTCTACAATGAGCAGTTCTTC. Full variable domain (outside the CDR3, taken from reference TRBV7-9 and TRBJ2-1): DTGVSQNPRHKITKRGQNVTFRCDPISEHNRLYWYRQTLGQGPEFLTYFQNEAQLEKSRLLSDRFSAERPKGSFSTLEIQRTEQGDSAMYLCASSLVLAGLYNEQFFGPGTRLTVL.

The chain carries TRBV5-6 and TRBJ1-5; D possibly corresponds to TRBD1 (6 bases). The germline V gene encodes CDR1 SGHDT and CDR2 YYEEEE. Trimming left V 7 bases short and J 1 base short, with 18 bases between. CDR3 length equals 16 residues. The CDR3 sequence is CASCVDRILSNQPQHF. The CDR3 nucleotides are TGTGCCAGCTGCGTCGACAGGATCCTAAGCAATCAGCCCCAGCATTTT.

The CDR3, as DNA: TGTGCCAGCAGTTTCCGGGACTACTCCTACAATGAGCAGTTCTTC. Translation: CASSFRDYSYNEQFF. The chain combines TRBV27 with TRBJ2-1; 7 nucleotides match TRBD2. Germline CDR1 is MNHEY and CDR2 is SMNVEV (reference sequence). The CDR3 is made up of 15 amino acids. Losses at the gene ends were 3 bases for V and 0 bases for J; bases not matched to a gene: 2.

This CDR3 is CASSFDVENTEAFF. The CDR3 nucleotides read TGTGCCAGCAGCTTCGATGTCGAAAACACTGAAGCTTTCTTT. The chain has TRBV11-1 and TRBJ1-1; no clear D gene. The CDR3 contains 14 residues. The germline V gene encodes CDR1 SGHAT and CDR2 FQDESV (reference sequence). V was clipped by 3 bases and J by 2 bases, with 10 bases between them.

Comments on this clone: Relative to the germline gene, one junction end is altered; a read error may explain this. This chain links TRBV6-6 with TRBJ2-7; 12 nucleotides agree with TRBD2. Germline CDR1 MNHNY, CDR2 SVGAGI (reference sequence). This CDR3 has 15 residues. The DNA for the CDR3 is TGTGCCAGCAGTGCGGGACTAGCGGGCTCCCACGAGCAGTACTTC. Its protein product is CASSAGLAGSHEQYF.